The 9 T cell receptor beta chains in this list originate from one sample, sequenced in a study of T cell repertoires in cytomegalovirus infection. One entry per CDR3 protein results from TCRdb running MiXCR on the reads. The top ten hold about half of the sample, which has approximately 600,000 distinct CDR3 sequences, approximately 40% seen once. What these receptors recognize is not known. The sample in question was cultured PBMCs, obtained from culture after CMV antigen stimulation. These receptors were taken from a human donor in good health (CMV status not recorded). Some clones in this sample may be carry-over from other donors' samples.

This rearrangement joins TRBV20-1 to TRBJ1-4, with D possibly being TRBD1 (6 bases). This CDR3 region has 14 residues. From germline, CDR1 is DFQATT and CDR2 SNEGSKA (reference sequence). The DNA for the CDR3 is TGCGGAAGTCCCGCGAGGGGGGGGGATGAAAAACTGTTTTTT. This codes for CGSPARGGDEKLFF.

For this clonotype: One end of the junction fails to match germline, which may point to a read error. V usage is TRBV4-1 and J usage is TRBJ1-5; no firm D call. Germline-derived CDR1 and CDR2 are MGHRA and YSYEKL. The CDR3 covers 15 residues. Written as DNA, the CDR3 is TGTGCCAGCAGCCACGCCGGGGAGGGTAGTGGGCCCCAGCATTTT. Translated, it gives CASSHAGEGSGPQHF.

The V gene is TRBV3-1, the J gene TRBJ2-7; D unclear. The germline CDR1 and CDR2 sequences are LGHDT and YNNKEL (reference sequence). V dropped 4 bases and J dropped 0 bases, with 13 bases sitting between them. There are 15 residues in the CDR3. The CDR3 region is CASSPNQANSYEQYF. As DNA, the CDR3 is TGTGCCAGCAGCCCCAATCAGGCGAACTCCTACGAGCAGTACTTC.

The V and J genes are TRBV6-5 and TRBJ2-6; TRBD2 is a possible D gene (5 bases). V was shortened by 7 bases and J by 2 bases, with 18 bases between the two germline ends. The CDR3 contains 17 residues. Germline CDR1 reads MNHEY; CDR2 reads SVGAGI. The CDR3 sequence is CASTRGLDQAGANVLTF. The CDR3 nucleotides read TGTGCCAGCACCCGAGGACTTGACCAGGCTGGGGCCAACGTCCTGACTTTC.

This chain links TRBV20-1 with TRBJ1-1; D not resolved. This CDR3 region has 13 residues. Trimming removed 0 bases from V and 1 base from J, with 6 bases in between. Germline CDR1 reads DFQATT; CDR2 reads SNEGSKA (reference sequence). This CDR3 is CSARDPGNTEAFF. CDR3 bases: TGCAGTGCTAGAGATCCGGGGAACACTGAAGCTTTCTTT.

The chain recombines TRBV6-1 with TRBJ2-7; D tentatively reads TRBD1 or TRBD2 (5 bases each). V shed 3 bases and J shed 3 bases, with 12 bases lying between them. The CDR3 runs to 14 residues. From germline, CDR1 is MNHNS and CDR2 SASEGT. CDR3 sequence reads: CASSDLRDGYEQYF. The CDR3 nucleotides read TGTGCCAGCAGTGATCTCCGGGACGGCTACGAGCAGTACTTC.

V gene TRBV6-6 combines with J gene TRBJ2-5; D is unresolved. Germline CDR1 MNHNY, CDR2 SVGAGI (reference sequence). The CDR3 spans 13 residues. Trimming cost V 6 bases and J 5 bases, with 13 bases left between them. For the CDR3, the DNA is TGTGCCAGCAGACCACCCGCAACGGAGACCCAGTACTTC. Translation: CASRPPATETQYF.

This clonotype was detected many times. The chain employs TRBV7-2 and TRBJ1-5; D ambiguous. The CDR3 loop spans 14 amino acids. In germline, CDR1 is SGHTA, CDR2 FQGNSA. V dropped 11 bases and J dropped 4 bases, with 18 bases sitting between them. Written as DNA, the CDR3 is TGTGCCTGGGCGAAGGAGGGCGGGAATCAGCCCCAGCATTTT. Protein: CAWAKEGGNQPQHF.

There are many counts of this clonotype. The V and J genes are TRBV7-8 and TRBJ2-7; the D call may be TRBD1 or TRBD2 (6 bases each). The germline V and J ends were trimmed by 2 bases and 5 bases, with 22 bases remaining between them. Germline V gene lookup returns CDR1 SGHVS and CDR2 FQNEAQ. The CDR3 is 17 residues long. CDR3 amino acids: CASSLPQRGGLLNEQYF. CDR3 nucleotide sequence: TGTGCCAGCAGCTTACCACAGAGAGGGGGACTCCTCAACGAGCAGTACTTC.